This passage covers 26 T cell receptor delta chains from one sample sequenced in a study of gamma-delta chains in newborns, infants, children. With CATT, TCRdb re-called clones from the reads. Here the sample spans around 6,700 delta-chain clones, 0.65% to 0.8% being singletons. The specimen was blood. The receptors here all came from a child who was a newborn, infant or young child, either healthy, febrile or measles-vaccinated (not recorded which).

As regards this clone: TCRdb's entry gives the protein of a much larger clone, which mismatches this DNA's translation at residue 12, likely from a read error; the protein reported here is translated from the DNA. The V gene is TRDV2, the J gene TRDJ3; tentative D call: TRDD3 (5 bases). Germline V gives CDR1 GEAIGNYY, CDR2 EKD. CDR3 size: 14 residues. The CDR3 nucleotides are TGTGCCTGTGAGCCTGTGGGGAGACCCCGACAGGTGTTTTTC. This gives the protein CACEPVGRPRQVFF.

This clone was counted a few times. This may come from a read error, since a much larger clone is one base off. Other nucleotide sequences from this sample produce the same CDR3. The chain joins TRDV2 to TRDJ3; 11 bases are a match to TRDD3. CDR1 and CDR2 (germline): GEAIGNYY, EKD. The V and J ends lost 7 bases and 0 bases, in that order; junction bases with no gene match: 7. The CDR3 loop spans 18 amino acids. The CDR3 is CACDILGDSSWDTRQMFF. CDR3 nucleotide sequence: TGTGCCTGCGATATACTGGGGGATAGCTCCTGGGACACCCGACAGATGTTTTTC.

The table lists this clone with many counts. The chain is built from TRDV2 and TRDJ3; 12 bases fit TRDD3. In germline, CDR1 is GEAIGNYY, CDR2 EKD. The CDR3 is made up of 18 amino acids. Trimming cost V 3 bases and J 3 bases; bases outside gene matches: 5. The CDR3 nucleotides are TGTGCCTGTGACCCGGTCTGGGGGATACGCTGGGACACCCGACAGATGTTTTTC. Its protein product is CACDPVWGIRWDTRQMFF.

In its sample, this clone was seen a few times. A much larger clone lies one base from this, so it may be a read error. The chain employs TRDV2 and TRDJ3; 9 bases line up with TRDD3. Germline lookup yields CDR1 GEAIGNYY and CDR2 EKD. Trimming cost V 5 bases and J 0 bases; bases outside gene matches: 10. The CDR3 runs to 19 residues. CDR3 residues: CACGRLGDISSWDTRQMFF. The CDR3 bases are TGTGCCTGTGGCAGATTGGGGGATATTAGCTCCTGGGACACCCGACAGATGTTTTTC.

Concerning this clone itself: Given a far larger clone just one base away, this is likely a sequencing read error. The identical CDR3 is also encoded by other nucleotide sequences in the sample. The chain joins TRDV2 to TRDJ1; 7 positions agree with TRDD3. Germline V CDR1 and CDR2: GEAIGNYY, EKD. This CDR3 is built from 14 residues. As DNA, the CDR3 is TGTGCCTGCGACACCGTGGGATACTCCGATAAACTCATCTTT. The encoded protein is CACDTVGYSDKLIF.

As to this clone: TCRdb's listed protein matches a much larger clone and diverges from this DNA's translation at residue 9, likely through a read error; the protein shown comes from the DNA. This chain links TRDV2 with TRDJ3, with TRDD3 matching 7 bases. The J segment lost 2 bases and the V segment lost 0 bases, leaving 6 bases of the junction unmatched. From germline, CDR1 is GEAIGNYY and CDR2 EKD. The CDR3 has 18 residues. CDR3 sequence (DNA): TGTGCCTGTGACACCGTACTGGGGAATACCTGGGACACCCGACAGATGTTTTTC. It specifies CACDTVLGNTWDTRQMFF.

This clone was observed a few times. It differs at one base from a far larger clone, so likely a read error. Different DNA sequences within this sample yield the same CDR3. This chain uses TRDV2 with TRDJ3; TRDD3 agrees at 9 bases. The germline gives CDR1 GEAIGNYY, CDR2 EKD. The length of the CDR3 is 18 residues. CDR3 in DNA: TGTGCCTGTGACAAAGTACTGGGGGACTCCTGGGACACCCGTCAGATGTTTTTC. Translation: CACDKVLGDSWDTRQMFF.

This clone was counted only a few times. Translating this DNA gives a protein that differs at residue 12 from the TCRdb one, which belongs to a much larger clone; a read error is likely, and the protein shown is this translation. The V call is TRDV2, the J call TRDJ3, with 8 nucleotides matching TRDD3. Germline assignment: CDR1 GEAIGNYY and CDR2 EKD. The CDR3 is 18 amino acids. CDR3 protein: CACDRLGANSWGTRQMFF. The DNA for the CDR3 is TGTGCCTGTGACCGACTGGGGGCTAACTCCTGGGGCACCCGACAGATGTTTTTC.

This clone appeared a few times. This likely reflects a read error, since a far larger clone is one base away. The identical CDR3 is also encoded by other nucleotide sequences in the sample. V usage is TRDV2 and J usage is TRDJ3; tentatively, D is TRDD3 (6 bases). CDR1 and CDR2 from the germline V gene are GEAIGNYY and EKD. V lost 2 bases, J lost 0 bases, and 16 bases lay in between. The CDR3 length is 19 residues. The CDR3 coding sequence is TGTGCCTGTGACAAACTGGGAGACCGACGCTCCTGGGACACCCGACAGATGTTTTTC. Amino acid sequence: CACDKLGDRRSWDTRQMFF.

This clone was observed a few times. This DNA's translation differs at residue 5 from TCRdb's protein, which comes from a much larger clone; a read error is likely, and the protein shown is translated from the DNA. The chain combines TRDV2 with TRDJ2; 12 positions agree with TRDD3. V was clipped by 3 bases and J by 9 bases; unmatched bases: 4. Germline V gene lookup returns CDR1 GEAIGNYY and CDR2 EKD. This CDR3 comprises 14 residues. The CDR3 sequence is CACDALGDTTQLFF. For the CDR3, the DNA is TGTGCCTGTGACGCGCTGGGGGATACGACACAACTCTTCTTT.

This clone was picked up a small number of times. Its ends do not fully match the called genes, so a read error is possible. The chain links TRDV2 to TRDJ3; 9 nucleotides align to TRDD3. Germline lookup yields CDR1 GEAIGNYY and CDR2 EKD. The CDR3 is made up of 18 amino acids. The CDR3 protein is CACDTYWGNPWVTRQMFF. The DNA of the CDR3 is TGTGCCTGTGACACCTACTGGGGGAACCCCTGGGTCACCCGACAGATGTTTTTC.

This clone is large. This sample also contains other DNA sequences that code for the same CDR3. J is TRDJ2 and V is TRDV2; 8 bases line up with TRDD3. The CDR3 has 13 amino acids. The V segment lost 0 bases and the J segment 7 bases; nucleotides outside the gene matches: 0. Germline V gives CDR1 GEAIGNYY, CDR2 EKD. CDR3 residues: CACDTWGIAQLFF. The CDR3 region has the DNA TGTGCCTGTGACACCTGGGGGATAGCACAACTCTTCTTT.

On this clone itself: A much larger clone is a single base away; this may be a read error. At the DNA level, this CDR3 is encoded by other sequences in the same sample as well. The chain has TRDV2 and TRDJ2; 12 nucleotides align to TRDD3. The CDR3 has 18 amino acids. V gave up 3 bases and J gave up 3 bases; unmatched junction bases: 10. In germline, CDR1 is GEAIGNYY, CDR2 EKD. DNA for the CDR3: TGTGCCTGTGACCCCGTACTGGGGGATACTCCCGTGACAGCACAACTCTTCTTT. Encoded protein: CACDPVLGDTPVTAQLFF.

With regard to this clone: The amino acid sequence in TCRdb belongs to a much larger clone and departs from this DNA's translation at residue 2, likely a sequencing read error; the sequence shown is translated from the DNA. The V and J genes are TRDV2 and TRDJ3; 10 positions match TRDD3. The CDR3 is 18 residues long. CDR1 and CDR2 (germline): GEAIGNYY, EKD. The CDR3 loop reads CSCDTGGYGSWDTRQMFF. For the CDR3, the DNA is TGTTCCTGTGACACCGGGGGATACGGCTCCTGGGACACCCGACAGATGTTTTTC.

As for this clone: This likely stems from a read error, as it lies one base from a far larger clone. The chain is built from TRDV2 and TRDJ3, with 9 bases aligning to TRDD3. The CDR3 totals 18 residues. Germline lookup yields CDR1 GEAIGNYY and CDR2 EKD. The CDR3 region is CACDTGDTRSWGTRQMFF. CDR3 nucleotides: TGTGCCTGTGACACCGGGGATACGCGCTCCTGGGGCACCCGACAGATGTTTTTC.

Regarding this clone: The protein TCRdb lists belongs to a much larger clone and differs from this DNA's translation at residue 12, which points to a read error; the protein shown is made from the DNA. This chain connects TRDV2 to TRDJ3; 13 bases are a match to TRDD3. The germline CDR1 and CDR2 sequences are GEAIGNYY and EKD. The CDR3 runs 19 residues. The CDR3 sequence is CACDLLGDTRSRDTRQMFF. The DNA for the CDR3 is TGTGCCTGTGACCTACTGGGGGATACGCGCTCCCGGGACACCCGACAGATGTTTTTC.

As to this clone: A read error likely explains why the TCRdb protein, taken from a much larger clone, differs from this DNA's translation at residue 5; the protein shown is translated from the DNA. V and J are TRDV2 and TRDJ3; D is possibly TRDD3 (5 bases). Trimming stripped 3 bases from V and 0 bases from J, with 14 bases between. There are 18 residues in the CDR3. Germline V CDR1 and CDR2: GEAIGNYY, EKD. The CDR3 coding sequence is TGTGCCTGTGACGCCTGGGATTCGAGCTCCTGGGACACCCGACAGATGTTTTTC. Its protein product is CACDAWDSSSWDTRQMFF.

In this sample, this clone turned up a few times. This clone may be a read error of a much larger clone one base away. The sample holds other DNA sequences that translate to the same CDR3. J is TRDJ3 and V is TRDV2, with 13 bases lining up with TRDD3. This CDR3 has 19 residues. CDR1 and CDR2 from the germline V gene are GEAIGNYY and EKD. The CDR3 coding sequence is TGTGCCTGCGACAAAGTACTGGGGGATACGTCCTGGGACACCCGACAGATGTTTTTC. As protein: CACDKVLGDTSWDTRQMFF.

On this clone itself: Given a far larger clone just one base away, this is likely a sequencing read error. CDR3 loop: CACDKVLGDNKKSSWDTRQKFF. In nucleotides, the CDR3 is TGTGCCTGTGACAAAGTACTGGGGGATAACAAAAAAAGCTCCTGGGACACCCGACAGAAGTTTTTC. The chain joins TRDV2 to TRDJ3; 11 positions agree with TRDD3. Germline loops: CDR1 GEAIGNYY, CDR2 EKD. The CDR3 extends over 22 amino acids.

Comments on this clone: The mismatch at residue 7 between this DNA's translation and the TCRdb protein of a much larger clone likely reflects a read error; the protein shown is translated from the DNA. The CDR3 region has the DNA TGTGCCTGTGACATACTGAGGGATAGCTCCTGGGACACCCGACAGATGTTTTTC. Protein product: CACDILRDSSWDTRQMFF. This chain connects TRDV2 to TRDJ3; a weak D match, TRDD3 (6 bases). Trimming left V 2 bases short and J 0 bases short, with 13 bases between. Germline V lookup: CDR1 GEAIGNYY, CDR2 EKD. The length of the CDR3 is 18 residues.

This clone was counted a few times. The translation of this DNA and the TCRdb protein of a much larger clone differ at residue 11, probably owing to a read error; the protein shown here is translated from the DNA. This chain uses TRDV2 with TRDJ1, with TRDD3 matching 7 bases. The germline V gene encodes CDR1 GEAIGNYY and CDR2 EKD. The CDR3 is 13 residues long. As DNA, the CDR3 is TGTGCCTGTGACCACTGGGGAGCTGATAAAATCATCTTT. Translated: CACDHWGADKIIF.

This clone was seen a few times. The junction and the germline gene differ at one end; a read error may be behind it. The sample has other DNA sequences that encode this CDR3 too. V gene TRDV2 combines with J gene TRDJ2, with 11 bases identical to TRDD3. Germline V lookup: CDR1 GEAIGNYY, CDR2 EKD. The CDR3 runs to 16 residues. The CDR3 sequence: CACDPLGDTLTAQLFF. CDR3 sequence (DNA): TGTGCCTGTGACCCGCTGGGGGATACTTTGACAGCCCAACTCTTCTTT.

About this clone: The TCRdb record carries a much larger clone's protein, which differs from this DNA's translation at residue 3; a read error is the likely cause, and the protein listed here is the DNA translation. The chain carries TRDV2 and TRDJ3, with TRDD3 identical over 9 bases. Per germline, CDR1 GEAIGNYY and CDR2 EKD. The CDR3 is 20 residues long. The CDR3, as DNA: TGTGCCCGTGACACCGGGGGATACTCCCCCCTCTCCTGGGACACCCGACAGATGTTTTTC. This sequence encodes CARDTGGYSPLSWDTRQMFF.

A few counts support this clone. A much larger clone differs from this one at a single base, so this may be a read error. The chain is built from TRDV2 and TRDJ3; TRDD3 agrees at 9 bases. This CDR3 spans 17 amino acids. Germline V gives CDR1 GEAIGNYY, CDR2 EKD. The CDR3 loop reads CACAELGESWDTRQTFF. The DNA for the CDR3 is TGTGCCTGTGCGGAACTGGGGGAGTCCTGGGACACCCGACAGACGTTTTTC.

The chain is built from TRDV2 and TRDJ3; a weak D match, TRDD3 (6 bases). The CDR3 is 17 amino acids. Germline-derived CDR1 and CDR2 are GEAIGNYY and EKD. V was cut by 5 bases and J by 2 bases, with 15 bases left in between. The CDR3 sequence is CACGYGGAPWDTRQMFF. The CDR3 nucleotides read TGTGCCTGTGGCTATGGGGGCGCGCCCTGGGACACCCGACAGATGTTTTTC.

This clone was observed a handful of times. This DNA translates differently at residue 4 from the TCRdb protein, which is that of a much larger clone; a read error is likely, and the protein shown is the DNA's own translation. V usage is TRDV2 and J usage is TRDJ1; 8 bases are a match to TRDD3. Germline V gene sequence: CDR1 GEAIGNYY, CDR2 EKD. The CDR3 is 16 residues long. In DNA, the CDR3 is TGTGCCTGTTACACTTACTGGGGGCCTCACACCGATAAACTCATCTTT. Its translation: CACYTYWGPHTDKLIF.